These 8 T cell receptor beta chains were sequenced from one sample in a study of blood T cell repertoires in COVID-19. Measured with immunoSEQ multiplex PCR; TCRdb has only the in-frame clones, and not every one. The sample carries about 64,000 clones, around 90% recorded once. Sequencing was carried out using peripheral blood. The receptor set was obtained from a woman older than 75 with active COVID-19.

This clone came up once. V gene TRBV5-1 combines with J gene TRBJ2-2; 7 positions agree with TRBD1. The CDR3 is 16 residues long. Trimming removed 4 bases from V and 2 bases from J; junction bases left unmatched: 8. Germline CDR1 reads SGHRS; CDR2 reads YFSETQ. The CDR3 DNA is TGCGCCAGCAGCCCCCTGACAGGGAGTAACACCGGGGAGCTGTTTTTT. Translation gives CASSPLTGSNTGELFF. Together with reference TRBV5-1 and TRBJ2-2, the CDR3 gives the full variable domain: KAGVTQTPRYLIKTRGQQVTLSCSPISGHRSVSWYQQTPGQGLQFLFEYFSETQRNKGNFPGRFSGRQFSNSRSEMNVSTLELGDSALYLCASSPLTGSNTGELFFGEGSRLTVL.

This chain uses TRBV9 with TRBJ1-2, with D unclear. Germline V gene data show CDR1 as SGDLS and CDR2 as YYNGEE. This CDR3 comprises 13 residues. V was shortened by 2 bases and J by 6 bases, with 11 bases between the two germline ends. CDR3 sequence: CASSVGNIDGYTF. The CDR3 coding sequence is TGTGCCAGCAGCGTTGGCAATATCGATGGCTACACCTTC. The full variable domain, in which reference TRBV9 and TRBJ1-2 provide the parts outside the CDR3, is DSGVTQTPKHLITATGQRVTLRCSPRSGDLSVYWYQQSLDQGLQFLIQYYNGEERAKGNILERFSAQQFPDLHSELNLSSLELGDSALYFCASSVGNIDGYTFGSGTRLTVV.

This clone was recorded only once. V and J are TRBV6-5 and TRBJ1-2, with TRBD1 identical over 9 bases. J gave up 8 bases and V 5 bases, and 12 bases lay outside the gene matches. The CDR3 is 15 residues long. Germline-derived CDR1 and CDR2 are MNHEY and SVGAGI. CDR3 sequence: CASSTPGQGFEGYTF. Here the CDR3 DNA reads TGTGCCAGCAGTACACCGGGACAGGGATTTGAAGGCTACACCTTC.

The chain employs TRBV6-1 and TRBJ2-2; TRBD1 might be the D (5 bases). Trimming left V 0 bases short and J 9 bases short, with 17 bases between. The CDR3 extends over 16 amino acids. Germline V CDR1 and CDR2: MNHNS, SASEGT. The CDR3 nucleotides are TGTGCCAGCAGTGAAGCGCACAGATCAGGGAAGCGGGAGCTGTTTTTT. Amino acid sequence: CASSEAHRSGKRELFF.

CDR3 coding DNA: TGTGCCAGCAGCCAGGACAGACAGCCGTACGAGCAGTACTTC. It yields the protein CASSQDRQPYEQYF. The V gene is TRBV3-1 (or the pseudogene TRBV3-2), the J gene TRBJ2-7; maybe TRBD1 (6 bases). The CDR3 loop spans 14 amino acids. Trimming cost V 3 bases and J 4 bases, with 13 bases left between them. Germline V CDR1 and CDR2: LGHDT, YNNKEL (reference sequence).

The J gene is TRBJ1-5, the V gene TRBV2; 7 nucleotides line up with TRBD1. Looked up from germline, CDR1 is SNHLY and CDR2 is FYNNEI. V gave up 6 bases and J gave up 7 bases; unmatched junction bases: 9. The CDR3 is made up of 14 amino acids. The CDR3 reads CASRGTDSAQPQHF. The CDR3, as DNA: TGTGCCAGCAGGGGGACAGACTCCGCACAGCCCCAGCATTTT. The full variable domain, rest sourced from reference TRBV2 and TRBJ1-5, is EPEVTQTPSHQVTQMGQEVILRCVPISNHLYFYWYRQILGQKVEFLVSFYNNEISEKSEIFDDQFSVERPDGSNFTLKIRSTKLEDSAMYFCASRGTDSAQPQHFGDGTRLSIL.

The CDR3 region has the DNA TGTGCCAGCAGTTTGGGGCAGAATTCACCCCTCCACTTT. Residues: CASSLGQNSPLHF. The chain uses TRBV27 and TRBJ1-6; D might be TRBD1 (5 bases). CDR1 is MNHEY, CDR2 SMNVEV, per germline (reference sequence). V was clipped by 3 bases and J by 7 bases, with 7 bases between them. The CDR3 loop spans 13 amino acids.

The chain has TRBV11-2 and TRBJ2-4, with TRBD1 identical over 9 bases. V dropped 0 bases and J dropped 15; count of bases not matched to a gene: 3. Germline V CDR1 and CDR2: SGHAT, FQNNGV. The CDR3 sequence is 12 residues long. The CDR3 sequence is CASSLDGTGMYF. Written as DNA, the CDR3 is TGTGCCAGCAGCTTAGATGGGACAGGGATGTACTTC.